The 23 T cell receptor beta chains in this list originate from one sample, sequenced in a study of control samples from healthy donors and cancer patients (dated by TCRdb to 2020 to 2022). Library preparation used the immunoSEQ multiplex PCR assay. Imported from immuneACCESS, the table was reduced by TCRdb to in-frame sequences with V and J called. These copies leave out some clones; in studies compared against another copy, an unresolved V gene accounts for under half, and the cause of the remainder is not known. This sample holds around 70,000 clones; 85% to 95% were observed only once. Under 3.5% of the sample comes from the top ten. Sequencing was carried out using blood. These receptors were collected from a woman in her 30s in good health.

The chain employs TRBV4-1 and TRBJ1-2; D is unresolved. Germline V CDR1 and CDR2: MGHRA, YSYEKL. V was pared by 4 bases and J by 2 bases, with 20 bases between. This CDR3 has 17 amino acids. The CDR3 loop is CASSPLSWVVPNYGYTF. DNA for the CDR3: TGCGCCAGCAGCCCACTAAGTTGGGTAGTACCGAACTATGGCTACACCTTC.

This chain uses TRBV6-1 with TRBJ1-5; D is possibly TRBD1 (5 bases). The V gene's germline CDR1 is MNHNS and CDR2 SASEGT. The CDR3 is made up of 15 amino acids. V lost 2 bases, J lost 1 base, and 9 bases lay in between. The CDR3 sequence: CASSESPGSNQPQHF. In DNA, the CDR3 is TGTGCCAGCAGTGAATCGCCAGGGAGCAATCAGCCCCAGCATTTT.

This chain's CDR3 is CASSYGEAREQYV. The CDR3 nucleotides read TGTGCCAGCAGTTACGGGGAAGCTAGGGAGCAGTACGTC. The V gene is TRBV12-3 or TRBV12-4, the J gene TRBJ2-7; tentative D call: TRBD2 (5 bases). Trimming took off 4 bases at V and 7 bases at J, with 14 bases between the two ends. This CDR3 contains 13 residues.

This clone is a singleton in its sample. The chain combines TRBV10-1 with TRBJ1-2, with D unclear. Trimming stripped 2 bases from V and 5 bases from J, with 9 bases between. The CDR3 has 13 amino acids. Germline V gene lookup returns CDR1 WNHNN and CDR2 SYGVQD (reference sequence). Here the CDR3 reads CASSENRKYGYTF. CDR3 nucleotides: TGCGCCAGCAGTGAGAACAGAAAATATGGCTACACCTTC.

The J gene is TRBJ1-1, the V gene TRBV5-1, with 7 bases that match TRBD1. The CDR3 runs 15 residues. Germline V gene lookup returns CDR1 SGHRS and CDR2 YFSETQ. V lost 2 bases to trimming and J lost 4 bases; unmatched junction nucleotides: 8. This CDR3 reads CASSFQHRGVTEAFF. Here the CDR3 DNA reads TGCGCCAGCAGCTTCCAACACAGGGGCGTCACTGAAGCTTTCTTT. The full variable domain, its missing parts supplied by reference TRBV5-1 and TRBJ1-1, is KAGVTQTPRYLIKTRGQQVTLSCSPISGHRSVSWYQQTPGQGLQFLFEYFSETQRNKGNFPGRFSGRQFSNSRSEMNVSTLELGDSALYLCASSFQHRGVTEAFFGQGTRLTVV.

The chain uses TRBV2 and TRBJ2-1; D gene uncertain. The CDR3 length is 14 residues. Trimming shortened V by 4 bases and J by 0 bases, and 7 bases separated the two germline ends. Germline CDR1 reads SNHLY; CDR2 reads FYNNEI. The CDR3, as DNA: TGTGCCAGCAGTGTAATGAGCTCCTACAATGAGCAGTTCTTC. Protein: CASSVMSSYNEQFF.

The V gene is TRBV7-9, the J gene TRBJ2-1, with D unresolved. CDR3 length: 13 residues. Germline V gene sequence: CDR1 SEHNR, CDR2 FQNEAQ (reference sequence). Deletions cut 1 base from V and 6 bases from J, with 7 bases between. The CDR3 spells CASSLGASNEQFF. The CDR3, as DNA: TGTGCCAGCAGCTTAGGAGCCTCCAATGAGCAGTTCTTC. The full variable domain, rest sourced from reference TRBV7-9 and TRBJ2-1, is DTGVSQNPRHKITKRGQNVTFRCDPISEHNRLYWYRQTLGQGPEFLTYFQNEAQLEKSRLLSDRFSAERPKGSFSTLEIQRTEQGDSAMYLCASSLGASNEQFFGPGTRLTVL.

This clone was seen just once. As DNA, the CDR3 is TGTGCCATCATCCGAGGGACCGTCTTTTACGAGCAGTACGTC. Translated, it gives CAIIRGTVFYEQYV. The chain combines TRBV10-3 with TRBJ2-7; D is possibly TRBD1 or TRBD2 (5 bases each). Germline values: CDR1 ENHRY, CDR2 SYGVKD. This CDR3 contains 14 residues. The V end was cut by 7 bases, the J end by 4 bases, with 17 bases between.

V is TRBV11-3 and J is TRBJ2-5; maybe TRBD1 (5 bases). Germline CDR1 reads SGHNT; CDR2 reads YENEEA. Trimming shortened V by 1 base and J by 4 bases, and 10 bases separated the two germline ends. The CDR3 runs 14 residues. The CDR3 loop is CASSLAGFGETQYF. For the CDR3, the DNA is TGTGCCAGCAGCTTAGCAGGGTTTGGAGAGACCCAGTACTTC.

In its sample, this clone was seen a few times. The J gene is TRBJ1-5, the V gene TRBV4-1, with D unresolved. V was clipped by 2 bases and J by 1 base, with 9 bases between them. The germline gives CDR1 MGHRA, CDR2 YSYEKL. The CDR3 runs to 15 residues. The CDR3 sequence: CASSQRFGSNQPQHF. The CDR3 DNA reads TGCGCCAGCAGCCAACGTTTCGGCAGCAATCAGCCCCAGCATTTT.

The chain couples TRBV5-1 to TRBJ1-4, with 10 bases identical to TRBD1. Trimming removed 3 bases from V and 5 bases from J; junction bases left unmatched: 1. The CDR3 is made up of 14 amino acids. In germline, CDR1 is SGHRS, CDR2 YFSETQ. CDR3 sequence: CASSSGQGNEKLFF. For the CDR3, the DNA is TGCGCCAGCAGCTCGGGACAGGGGAATGAAAAACTGTTTTTT.

V usage is TRBV16 and J usage is TRBJ1-4; D uncertain. Germline loops: CDR1 KGHSY, CDR2 FQNENV. Between the trimmed V and J ends, which lost 7 bases and 7 bases, there was a span of 10 bases. The CDR3 sequence is 12 residues long. The CDR3 is CASTPRLEKLFF. Written as DNA, the CDR3 is TGTGCCAGCACCCCGCGGCTTGAAAAACTGTTTTTT.

V gene TRBV7-9 combines with J gene TRBJ1-6; D remains ambiguous. This CDR3 has 14 residues. The V end was cut by 11 bases, the J end by 5 bases, with 16 bases between. CDR1 and CDR2 (germline): SEHNR, FQNEAQ (reference sequence). The CDR3: CAGTGLSNNSPLHF. DNA of the CDR3: TGTGCCGGTACCGGACTGAGCAATAATTCACCCCTCCACTTT.

The CDR3 here is CASSLDWTANTEAFF. Here the CDR3 DNA reads TGTGCCAGCAGCTTGGATTGGACGGCCAACACTGAAGCTTTCTTT. The chain combines TRBV5-4 with TRBJ1-1; D is unclear. This CDR3 has 15 residues. The germline V and J ends were trimmed by 0 bases and 2 bases, with 11 bases remaining between them. Germline CDR1 reads SGHNT; CDR2 reads YYREEE (reference sequence).

This chain uses TRBV5-1 with TRBJ2-3; D possibly corresponds to TRBD2 (6 bases). The germline V gene encodes CDR1 SGHRS and CDR2 YFSETQ. CDR3 length: 14 amino acids. With 1 base removed from V and 3 bases from J, the gap between germline ends came to 9 bases. CDR3 DNA sequence: TGCGCCAGCAGCTTGACGGCGGGGACAGATACGCAGTATTTT. Translation gives CASSLTAGTDTQYF.

This clone was recorded once. The J gene is TRBJ2-2, the V gene TRBV3-1 (or the pseudogene TRBV3-2); D possibly corresponds to TRBD1 (6 bases). The germline V gene has CDR1 LGHDT and CDR2 YNNKEL (reference sequence). The CDR3 is made up of 17 amino acids. The V end was cut by 4 bases, the J end by 6 bases, with 21 bases between. As DNA, the CDR3 is TGTGCCAGCAGCCTTACGGATGGGGGCTATGGTTCCGGGGAGCTGTTTTTT. This codes for CASSLTDGGYGSGELFF.

The chain recombines TRBV14 with TRBJ1-3; D is undetermined. The CDR3 runs 13 residues. V lost 1 base and J lost 3, with 4 bases in between. Germline lookup yields CDR1 SGHDN and CDR2 FVKESK. The CDR3 region has the DNA TGTGCCAGCAGCCAAGTGCGTGGAAACACCATATATTTT. It yields the protein CASSQVRGNTIYF.

The chain links TRBV6-5 to TRBJ2-5; TRBD2 matches at 12 bases. Germline V gene lookup returns CDR1 MNHEY and CDR2 SVGAGI. The CDR3 runs to 16 residues. After removal of 2 bases from V and 2 bases from J, the junction contained 3 bases not matched to a gene. CDR3 nucleotide sequence: TGTGCCAGCAGTTACGGAACTAGCGGGGGGCAAGAGACCCAGTACTTC. Its protein product is CASSYGTSGGQETQYF.

This chain uses TRBV5-6 with TRBJ1-5, with a possible D match to TRBD1 (6 bases). V lost 1 base to trimming and J lost 4 bases, with 6 bases between them. The CDR3 runs 13 residues. Germline V gene sequence: CDR1 SGHDT, CDR2 YYEEEE. CDR3 coding DNA: TGTGCCAGCAGCTTGCAGGGGAATCAGCCCCAGCATTTT. It is translated as CASSLQGNQPQHF.

In DNA form, the CDR3 reads TGTGCCAGCAGCCCTGACGGAAACTATGGCTACACCTTC. Residues: CASSPDGNYGYTF. V usage is TRBV7-3 and J usage is TRBJ1-2; D remains unclear. CDR1 is SGHTA, CDR2 FQGTGA, per germline. Trimming took 5 bases from V and 2 from J, leaving 9 bases between them. This CDR3 comprises 13 residues.

The rearrangement joins TRBV7-2 to TRBJ2-3; unclear D gene. V was cut by 3 bases and J by 4 bases, with 5 bases left in between. The germline V gene encodes CDR1 SGHTA and CDR2 FQGNSA. The CDR3 has 12 amino acids. The CDR3 DNA is TGTGCCAGCAGCTTTGGTTCAGATACGCAGTATTTT. This sequence encodes CASSFGSDTQYF.

This chain connects TRBV7-9 to TRBJ2-2; D not certain. CDR3 length equals 15 residues. V was trimmed by 4 bases and J by 2 bases, leaving 11 bases between them. Germline V lookup: CDR1 SEHNR, CDR2 FQNEAQ (reference sequence). This CDR3 is CASSSTVFNTGELFF. The CDR3 DNA follows: TGTGCCAGCAGCTCTACGGTGTTCAACACCGGGGAGCTGTTTTTT. The whole variable domain, filled in from reference TRBV7-9 and TRBJ2-2, reads DTGVSQNPRHKITKRGQNVTFRCDPISEHNRLYWYRQTLGQGPEFLTYFQNEAQLEKSRLLSDRFSAERPKGSFSTLEIQRTEQGDSAMYLCASSSTVFNTGELFFGEGSRLTVL.

This sequence joins TRBV9 and TRBJ2-1; the match to TRBD1 covers 9 bases. CDR3 length: 15 residues. Germline-derived CDR1 and CDR2 are SGDLS and YYNGEE. J gave up 4 bases and V 2 bases, and 4 bases lay outside the gene matches. CDR3 in DNA: TGTGCCAGCAGCGTGGGGACAGGGACGTACAATGAGCAGTTCTTC. Protein: CASSVGTGTYNEQFF.